Following are 6 T cell receptor beta chains from one sample sequenced in a study of OX40 agonist ivuxolimab in advanced cancers. The data were produced by immunoSEQ multiplex PCR, yet TCRdb's version contains in-frame clones alone and is incomplete. This sample has about 80,000 clones; 70% to 90% occur once, and the top ten carry around 2%. Sequencing used CD4+ or CD8+ T cells sorted from blood, obtained in a trial of the OX40 agonist ivuxolimab. These receptors were obtained from an adult with an advanced solid tumor such as melanoma, head and neck, liver or kidney cancer.

This rearrangement joins TRBV5-5 to TRBJ1-2; D uncertain. Trimming left V 0 bases short and J 0 bases short, with 15 bases between. This CDR3 region has 17 residues. Per the germline V gene, CDR1 is SGHKS and CDR2 is YYEKEE (reference sequence). In nucleotides, the CDR3 is TGTGCCAGCAGCTTGGGGTTAGCGGGTGCGCCTAACTATGGCTACACCTTC. Encoded protein: CASSLGLAGAPNYGYTF. The whole variable domain, filled in from reference TRBV5-5 and TRBJ1-2, reads DAGVTQSPTHLIKTRGQQVTLRCSPISGHKSVSWYQQVLGQGPQFIFQYYEKEERGRGNFPDRFSARQFPNYSSELNVNALLLGDSALYLCASSLGLAGAPNYGYTFGSGTRLTVV.

The chain has TRBV29-1 and TRBJ2-6, with a weak D call TRBD1 (5 bases). The CDR3 sequence is 15 residues long. The germline gives CDR1 SQVTM, CDR2 ANQGSEA. The V and J ends lost 4 bases and 0 bases respectively, with 10 bases between them. For the CDR3, the DNA is TGCAGCGTTGTACAGGCCAACTCTGGGGCCAACGTCCTGACTTTC. The encoded protein is CSVVQANSGANVLTF.

The J gene is TRBJ1-1, the V gene TRBV25-1; possibly TRBD1 for D (5 bases). This CDR3 is 14 amino acids long. Trimming cost V 2 bases and J 4 bases, with 11 bases left between them. The germline V gene encodes CDR1 MGHDK and CDR2 SYGVNS. The CDR3 sequence: CASSEPGGVTEAFF. In nucleotides, the CDR3 is TGTGCCAGCAGTGAACCGGGGGGGGTCACTGAAGCTTTCTTT.

V usage is TRBV11-2 and J usage is TRBJ2-7; 9 bases are shared with TRBD1. CDR1 and CDR2 (germline): SGHAT, FQNNGV. CDR3 length equals 16 residues. J was trimmed by 4 bases and V by 5 bases; bases with no gene match: 12. In DNA, the CDR3 is TGTGCCAGCAGCCCGGGACAGGGCGGTAAAGGTTACGAGCAGTACTTC. Protein sequence: CASSPGQGGKGYEQYF. Variable domain in full (rest from reference TRBV11-2 and TRBJ2-7): EAGVAQSPRYKIIEKRQSVAFWCNPISGHATLYWYQQILGQGPKLLIQFQNNGVVDDSQLPKDRFSAERLKGVDSTLKIQPAKLEDSAVYLCASSPGQGGKGYEQYFGPGTRLTVT.

This CDR3 is CASSVDPTGELFF. CDR3 nucleotide sequence: TGTGCCAGCAGCGTAGACCCCACCGGGGAGCTGTTTTTT. This chain joins TRBV9 and TRBJ2-2; D remains unclear. The germline gives CDR1 SGDLS, CDR2 YYNGEE. The CDR3 consists of 13 residues. Trimming cost V 0 bases and J 4 bases, with 4 bases left between them. Looking up the rest from reference TRBV9 and TRBJ2-2 gives the full variable domain: DSGVTQTPKHLITATGQRVTLRCSPRSGDLSVYWYQQSLDQGLQFLIQYYNGEERAKGNILERFSAQQFPDLHSELNLSSLELGDSALYFCASSVDPTGELFFGEGSRLTVL.

The chain uses TRBV4-2 and TRBJ2-6; tentative D call: TRBD2 (7 bases). V was clipped by 2 bases and J by 3 bases, with 20 bases between them. This CDR3 has 19 amino acids. Germline V gene data show CDR1 as LGHNA and CDR2 as YNFKEQ. CDR3 sequence: CASSQRGGRGWVGANVLTF. In DNA form, the CDR3 reads TGTGCCAGCAGCCAAAGGGGGGGCAGGGGATGGGTTGGGGCCAACGTCCTGACTTTC.